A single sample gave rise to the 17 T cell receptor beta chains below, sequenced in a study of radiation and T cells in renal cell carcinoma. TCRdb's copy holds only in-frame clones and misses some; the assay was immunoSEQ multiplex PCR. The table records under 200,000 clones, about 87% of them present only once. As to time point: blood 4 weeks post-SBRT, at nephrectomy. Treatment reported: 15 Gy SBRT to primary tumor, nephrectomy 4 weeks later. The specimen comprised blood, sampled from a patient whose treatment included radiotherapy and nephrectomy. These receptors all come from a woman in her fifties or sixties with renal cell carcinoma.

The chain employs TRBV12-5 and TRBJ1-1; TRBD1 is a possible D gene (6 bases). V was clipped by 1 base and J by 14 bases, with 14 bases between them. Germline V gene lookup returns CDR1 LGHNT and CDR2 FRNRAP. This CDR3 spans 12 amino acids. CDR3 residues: CASGLDGTMVFF. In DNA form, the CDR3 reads TGTGCTAGTGGTTTGGACGGGACAATGGTGTTCTTT.

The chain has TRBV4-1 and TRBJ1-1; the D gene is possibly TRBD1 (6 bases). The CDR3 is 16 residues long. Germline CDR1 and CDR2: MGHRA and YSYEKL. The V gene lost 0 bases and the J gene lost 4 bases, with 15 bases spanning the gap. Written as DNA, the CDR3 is TGCGCCAGCAGCCAAGAGGGCACAGGGAGAGGCACTGAAGCTTTCTTT. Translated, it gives CASSQEGTGRGTEAFF.

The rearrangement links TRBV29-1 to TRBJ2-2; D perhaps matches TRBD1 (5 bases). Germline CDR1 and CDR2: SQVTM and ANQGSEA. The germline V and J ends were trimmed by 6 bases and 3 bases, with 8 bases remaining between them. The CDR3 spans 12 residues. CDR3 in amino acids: CSVMTDTGELFF. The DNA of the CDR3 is TGCAGCGTCATGACAGACACCGGGGAGCTGTTTTTT.

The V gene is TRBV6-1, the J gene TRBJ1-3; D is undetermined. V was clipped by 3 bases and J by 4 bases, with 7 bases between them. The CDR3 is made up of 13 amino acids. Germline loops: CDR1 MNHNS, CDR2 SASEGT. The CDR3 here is CASSDLQGNTIYF. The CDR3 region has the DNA TGTGCCAGCAGTGACCTACAAGGAAACACCATATATTTT.

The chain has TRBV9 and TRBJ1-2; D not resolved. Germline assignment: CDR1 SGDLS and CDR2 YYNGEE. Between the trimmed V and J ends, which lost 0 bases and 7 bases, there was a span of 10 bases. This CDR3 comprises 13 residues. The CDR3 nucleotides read TGTGCCAGCAGCGTAGGGTCTGTGGGTGGCTACACCTTC. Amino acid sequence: CASSVGSVGGYTF. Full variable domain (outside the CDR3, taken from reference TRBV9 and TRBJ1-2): DSGVTQTPKHLITATGQRVTLRCSPRSGDLSVYWYQQSLDQGLQFLIQYYNGEERAKGNILERFSAQQFPDLHSELNLSSLELGDSALYFCASSVGSVGGYTFGSGTRLTVV.

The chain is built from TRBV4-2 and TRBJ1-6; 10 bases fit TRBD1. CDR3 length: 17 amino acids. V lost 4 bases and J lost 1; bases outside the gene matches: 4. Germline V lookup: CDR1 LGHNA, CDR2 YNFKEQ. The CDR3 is CASSLGQGGSYNSPLHF. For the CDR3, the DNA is TGTGCCAGCAGCCTCGGACAGGGGGGATCCTATAATTCACCCCTCCACTTT.

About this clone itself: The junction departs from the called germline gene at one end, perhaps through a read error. DNA of the CDR3: TGTGCTAGCAGTAGTTCTACAGGGGAAACCGGGGAGCTGTTTTTT. Its translation is CASSSSTGETGELFF. The rearrangement links TRBV7-7 to TRBJ2-2; TRBD1 matches at 7 bases. This CDR3 is built from 15 residues. Germline CDR1 reads SSHAT; CDR2 reads FNYEAQ (reference sequence).

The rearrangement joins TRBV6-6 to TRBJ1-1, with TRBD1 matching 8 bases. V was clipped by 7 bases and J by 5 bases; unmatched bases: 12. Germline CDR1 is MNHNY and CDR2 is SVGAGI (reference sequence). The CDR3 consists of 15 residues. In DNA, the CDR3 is TGTGCCAGCAATGGACAGGGAAGGGCGGGGACTGAAGCTTTCTTT. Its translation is CASNGQGRAGTEAFF.

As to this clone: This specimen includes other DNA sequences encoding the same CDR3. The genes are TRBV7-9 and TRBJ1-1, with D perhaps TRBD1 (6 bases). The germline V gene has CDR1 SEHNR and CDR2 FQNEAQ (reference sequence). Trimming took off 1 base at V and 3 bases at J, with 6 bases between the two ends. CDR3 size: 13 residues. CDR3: CASSLEGDTEAFF. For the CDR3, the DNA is TGTGCCAGCAGCTTAGAGGGGGACACTGAAGCTTTCTTT.

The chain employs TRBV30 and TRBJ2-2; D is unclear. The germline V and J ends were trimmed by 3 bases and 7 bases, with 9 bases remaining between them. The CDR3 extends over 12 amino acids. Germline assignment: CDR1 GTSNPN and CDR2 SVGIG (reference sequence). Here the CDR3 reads CAWRASVGELFF. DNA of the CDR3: TGTGCCTGGAGGGCCTCTGTCGGGGAGCTGTTTTTT.

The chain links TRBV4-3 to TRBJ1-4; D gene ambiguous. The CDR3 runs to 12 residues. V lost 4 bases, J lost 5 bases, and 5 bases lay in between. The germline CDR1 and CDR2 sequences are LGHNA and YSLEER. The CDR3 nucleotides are TGCGCCAGCAGCCGCGGGAATGAAAAACTGTTTTTT. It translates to CASSRGNEKLFF.

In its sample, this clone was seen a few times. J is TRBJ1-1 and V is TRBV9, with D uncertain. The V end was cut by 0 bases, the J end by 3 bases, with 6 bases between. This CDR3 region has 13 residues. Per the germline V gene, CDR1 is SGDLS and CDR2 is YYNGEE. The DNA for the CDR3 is TGTGCCAGCAGCGTAGGCCAGCACACTGAAGCTTTCTTT. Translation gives CASSVGQHTEAFF. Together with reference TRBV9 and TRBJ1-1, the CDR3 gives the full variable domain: DSGVTQTPKHLITATGQRVTLRCSPRSGDLSVYWYQQSLDQGLQFLIQYYNGEERAKGNILERFSAQQFPDLHSELNLSSLELGDSALYFCASSVGQHTEAFFGQGTRLTVV.

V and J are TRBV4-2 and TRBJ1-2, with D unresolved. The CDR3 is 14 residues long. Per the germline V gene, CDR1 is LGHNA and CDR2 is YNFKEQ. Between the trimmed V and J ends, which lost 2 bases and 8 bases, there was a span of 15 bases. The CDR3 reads CASSQIRTLKGYTF. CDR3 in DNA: TGTGCCAGCAGCCAAATCCGAACACTAAAGGGCTACACCTTC.

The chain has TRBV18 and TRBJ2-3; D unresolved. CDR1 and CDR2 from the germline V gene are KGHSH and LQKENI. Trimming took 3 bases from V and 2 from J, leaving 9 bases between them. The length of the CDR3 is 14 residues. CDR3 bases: TGTGCCAGCTCACCCTCTACTCCCACAGATACGCAGTATTTT. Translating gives CASSPSTPTDTQYF.

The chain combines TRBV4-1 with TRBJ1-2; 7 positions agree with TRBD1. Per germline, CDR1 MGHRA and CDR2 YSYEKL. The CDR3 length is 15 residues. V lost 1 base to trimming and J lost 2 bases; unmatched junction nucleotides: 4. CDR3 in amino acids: CASSQGTGDNYGYTF. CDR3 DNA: TGCGCCAGCAGCCAAGGGACAGGCGACAACTATGGCTACACCTTC.

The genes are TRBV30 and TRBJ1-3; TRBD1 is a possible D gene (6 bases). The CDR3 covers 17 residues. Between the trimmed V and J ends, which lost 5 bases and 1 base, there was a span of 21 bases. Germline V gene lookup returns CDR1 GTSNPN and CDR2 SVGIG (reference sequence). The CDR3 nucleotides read TGTGCCTGGGCCCTGAACGTTTGGACAGCTTCTGGAAACACCATATATTTT. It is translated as CAWALNVWTASGNTIYF.

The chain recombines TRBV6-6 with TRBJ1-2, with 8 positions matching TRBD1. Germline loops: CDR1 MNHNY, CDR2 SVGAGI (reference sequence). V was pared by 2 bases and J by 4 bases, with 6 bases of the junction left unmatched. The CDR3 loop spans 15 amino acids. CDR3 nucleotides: TGTGCCAGCAGTTACCCAGGACAGGGATCCTATGGCTACACCTTC. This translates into CASSYPGQGSYGYTF.